Listed here are 25 T cell receptor beta chains from one sample, sequenced in a study of blood T cell repertoires in COVID-19. Data came from immunoSEQ multiplex PCR; TCRdb stores just in-frame clones and leaves some out. The sample holds some 240,000 clones, 75% to 85% seen once. Sequencing input: peripheral blood. These receptors all stem from a woman over 75 with COVID-19, enrolled during active disease.

In nucleotides, the CDR3 is TGTGCCAGTAGTACCGGGGGGAATAGCAATCAGCCCCAGCATTTT. Residues: CASSTGGNSNQPQHF. The V and J genes are TRBV19 and TRBJ1-5, with D possibly matching TRBD1 (5 bases). The CDR3 runs 15 residues. Germline V gives CDR1 LNHDA, CDR2 SQIVND (reference sequence). V was shortened by 4 bases and J by 0 bases, with 10 bases between the two germline ends.

The chain employs TRBV18 and TRBJ2-5, with 9 bases lining up with TRBD2. V shed 6 bases and J 5 bases; nucleotides not matched to a gene: 7. CDR3 length: 14 residues. Germline values: CDR1 KGHSH, CDR2 LQKENI. This chain's CDR3 is CASSDSAGGETQYF. DNA of the CDR3: TGTGCCAGCTCGGATTCAGCGGGGGGCGAGACCCAGTACTTC.

This clone was recorded once. The J gene is TRBJ2-2, the V gene TRBV6-5; no clear D. Germline CDR1 MNHEY, CDR2 SVGAGI. The V gene lost 2 bases and the J gene lost 3 bases, with 4 bases spanning the gap. The CDR3 spans 13 residues. The CDR3 loop reads CASSYEDTGELFF. CDR3 sequence (DNA): TGTGCCAGCAGTTACGAGGACACCGGGGAGCTGTTTTTT.

Note on this clone: This CDR3 is also generated by other DNA sequences in the sample. The chain joins TRBV19 to TRBJ2-2; TRBD1 agrees at 8 bases. The length of the CDR3 is 13 residues. Losses at the gene ends were 5 bases for V and 4 bases for J; bases not matched to a gene: 0. In germline, CDR1 is LNHDA, CDR2 SQIVND (reference sequence). The CDR3 DNA reads TGTGCCAGTAGTGGGACAGGCACCGGGGAGCTGTTTTTT. Translating it yields CASSGTGTGELFF.

The chain uses TRBV19 and TRBJ2-2; 8 nucleotides agree with TRBD2. V trimming: 5 bases; J trimming: 2 bases; junction bases outside the gene matches: 7. The CDR3 extends over 16 amino acids. Germline V lookup: CDR1 LNHDA, CDR2 SQIVND (reference sequence). The CDR3 region has the DNA TGTGCCAGTAGTGTTACTAGCGGAGAAAACACCGGGGAGCTGTTTTTT. Translated, it gives CASSVTSGENTGELFF.

The V call is TRBV10-1, the J call TRBJ1-1; 7 bases fit TRBD1. V lost 2 bases and J lost 5; bases outside the gene matches: 8. Germline CDR1 and CDR2: WNHNN and SYGVQD (reference sequence). This CDR3 is 15 amino acids long. CDR3 residues: CASSERGTAGTEAFF. CDR3 in DNA: TGCGCCAGCAGTGAGAGGGGGACAGCTGGGACTGAAGCTTTCTTT.

The chain carries TRBV3-1 (or the pseudogene TRBV3-2) and TRBJ1-2, with 7 bases identical to TRBD1. The junction had 7 bases not matched to a gene; V was cut back by 8 bases and J by 4 bases. The CDR3 consists of 13 residues. Germline loops: CDR1 LGHDT, CDR2 YNNKEL (reference sequence). DNA of the CDR3: TGTGCCAGCCGGGGACAGTTCTCCTATGGCTACACCTTC. It encodes CASRGQFSYGYTF.

The chain joins TRBV2 to TRBJ2-1; tentatively, D is TRBD1 (6 bases). Germline V gene data show CDR1 as SNHLY and CDR2 as FYNNEI. CDR3 length: 16 amino acids. V was clipped by 1 base and J by 1 base, with 11 bases between them. Here the CDR3 reads CASSEGGTHSYNEQFF. Written as DNA, the CDR3 is TGTGCCAGCAGTGAAGGGGGGACACATTCCTACAATGAGCAGTTCTTC.

CDR3 nucleotides: TGCAGCGCTATAACTGCTAACTATGGCTACACCTTC. Its translation is CSAITANYGYTF. This rearrangement joins TRBV29-1 to TRBJ1-2; D is unclear. The germline V and J ends were trimmed by 7 bases and 0 bases, with 9 bases remaining between them. The CDR3 has 12 residues. Germline assignment: CDR1 SQVTM and CDR2 ANQGSEA.

The chain combines TRBV18 with TRBJ2-7; D not resolved. The CDR3 consists of 14 residues. V lost 2 bases and J lost 1, with 9 bases in between. Germline V lookup: CDR1 KGHSH, CDR2 LQKENI. The CDR3 spells CASSPNTGSYEQYF. CDR3 in DNA: TGTGCCAGCTCACCAAATACGGGTTCCTACGAGCAGTACTTC.

CDR3 residues: CATSDLADYGYTF. The CDR3 DNA follows: TGTGCCACCAGTGATTTAGCCGACTATGGCTACACCTTC. This chain joins TRBV24-1 and TRBJ1-2; D is ambiguous. The CDR3 totals 13 residues. The V end lost 1 base, the J end lost 3 bases, and 5 bases lay between the germline ends. Germline assignment: CDR1 KGHDR and CDR2 SFDVKD.

This rearrangement joins TRBV3-1 (or the pseudogene TRBV3-2) to TRBJ2-1; maybe TRBD2 (5 bases). This CDR3 comprises 13 residues. Trimming stripped 0 bases from V and 8 bases from J, with 8 bases between. The germline gives CDR1 LGHDT, CDR2 YNNKEL (reference sequence). DNA for the CDR3: TGTGCCAGCAGCCAAGAACTAGGACATGAGCAGTTCTTC. It codes for CASSQELGHEQFF.

The rearrangement joins TRBV30 to TRBJ2-5; a possible D gene is TRBD2 (5 bases). V gave up 0 bases and J gave up 6 bases, with 8 bases separating them. The CDR3 contains 12 residues. Germline loops: CDR1 GTSNPN, CDR2 SVGIG (reference sequence). The CDR3: CAWSVSSQTQYF. In DNA, the CDR3 is TGTGCCTGGAGTGTATCTAGCCAGACCCAGTACTTC.

V and J are TRBV19 and TRBJ1-2; D unresolved. In germline, CDR1 is LNHDA, CDR2 SQIVND (reference sequence). The V gene lost 11 bases and the J gene lost 5 bases, with 18 bases spanning the gap. The CDR3 covers 13 residues. The CDR3 loop reads CASQYRDFYGYTF. In DNA form, the CDR3 reads TGTGCCTCTCAGTACCGGGATTTTTATGGCTACACCTTC.

The chain uses TRBV7-2 and TRBJ2-7; 8 bases are shared with TRBD1. Germline V gene data show CDR1 as SGHTA and CDR2 as FQGNSA. The CDR3 runs 15 residues. J was trimmed by 4 bases and V by 3 bases; bases with no gene match: 8. The CDR3 region is CASSFWTGLRYEQYF. Written as DNA, the CDR3 is TGTGCCAGCAGCTTCTGGACAGGGCTACGATACGAGCAGTACTTC.

Comment on this clone: The same CDR3 also results from other DNA sequences found in this sample. The V call is TRBV9, the J call TRBJ1-2, with TRBD1 identical over 7 bases. J lost 2 bases, V lost 4 bases, and 5 bases had no gene match. Germline CDR1 SGDLS, CDR2 YYNGEE. The CDR3 sequence is 14 residues long. The CDR3: CASSPQGTNYGYTF. The CDR3 nucleotides read TGTGCCAGCAGCCCACAGGGGACCAACTATGGCTACACCTTC.

V usage is TRBV7-2 and J usage is TRBJ1-3; a possible D gene is TRBD1 (5 bases). The germline gives CDR1 SGHTA, CDR2 FQGNSA. Between the trimmed V and J ends, which lost 5 bases and 0 bases, there was a span of 14 bases. The CDR3 runs to 16 residues. This CDR3 reads CASSLRGQSSGNTIYF. The DNA for the CDR3 is TGTGCCAGCAGCCTAAGGGGCCAGTCCTCTGGAAACACCATATATTTT.

The rearrangement joins TRBV6-2 or TRBV6-3 to TRBJ2-3; perhaps TRBD1 as D (7 bases). The CDR3 consists of 16 residues. Looked up from germline, CDR1 is MNHEY and CDR2 is SVGEGT. Deletions cut 5 bases from V and 6 bases from J, with 21 bases between. The CDR3 reads CASSIGTSGGGDTQYF. The CDR3 nucleotides are TGTGCCAGCAGTATCGGGACATCAGGGGGAGGTGATACGCAGTATTTT.

CDR3 residues: CAISESPRDRVSPNRKETQYF. DNA for the CDR3: TGTGCCATCAGTGAGTCGCCACGGGACAGGGTCTCCCCAAACCGAAAAGAGACCCAGTACTTC. V gene TRBV10-3 combines with J gene TRBJ2-5; 9 nucleotides align to TRBD1. From germline, CDR1 is ENHRY and CDR2 SYGVKD. The trim removed 0 bases at V and 3 bases at J, leaving 20 bases unmatched. The CDR3 has 21 residues.

CDR3 DNA sequence: TGCAGCGTTGAAGATCGGAACATTCAGTACTTC. Its translation: CSVEDRNIQYF. This chain joins TRBV29-1 and TRBJ2-4; no reliable D call. CDR3 size: 11 residues. Germline V lookup: CDR1 SQVTM, CDR2 ANQGSEA. V was shortened by 0 bases and J by 7 bases, with 4 bases between the two germline ends.

The V and J genes are TRBV20-1 and TRBJ2-1; no firm D call. The CDR3 sequence is 11 residues long. Germline V gene data show CDR1 as DFQATT and CDR2 as SNEGSKA (reference sequence). V lost 6 bases and J 4 bases, leaving 7 bases between the germline ends. Here the CDR3 DNA reads TGCAGTGCCCCCCGTTACAATGAGCAGTTCTTC. Translating gives CSAPRYNEQFF.

CDR3 nucleotides: TGTGCCAGCAGAGGCGGGACAGTCCAATATGGCTACACCTTC. This encodes CASRGGTVQYGYTF. The chain carries TRBV6-5 and TRBJ1-2; 7 positions agree with TRBD1. The V gene's germline CDR1 is MNHEY and CDR2 SVGAGI. This CDR3 spans 14 amino acids. The V gene end was trimmed by 6 bases and the J gene end by 5 bases; junction bases not matched to a gene: 9.

This clone was counted a few times. The rearrangement joins TRBV6-2 or TRBV6-3 to TRBJ2-7, with 7 bases lining up with TRBD1. Trimming took 5 bases from V and 4 from J; bases not matched to a gene: 11. Per the germline V gene, CDR1 is MNHEY and CDR2 is SVGEGT. CDR3 length equals 15 residues. The CDR3: CASSTREGGKYEQYF. The CDR3 DNA reads as TGTGCCAGCAGTACCCGGGAAGGGGGCAAGTACGAGCAGTACTTC.

The chain combines TRBV7-2 with TRBJ1-1; D is perhaps TRBD1 (6 bases). The V and J ends lost 5 bases and 5 bases respectively, with 15 bases between them. The CDR3 is 14 amino acids. Looked up from germline, CDR1 is SGHTA and CDR2 is FQGNSA. Written as DNA, the CDR3 is TGTGCCAGCAGCAGCCCAGGGGCGAGGACTGAAGCTTTCTTT. Amino acids: CASSSPGARTEAFF.

The J gene is TRBJ1-2, the V gene TRBV18, with 9 positions matching TRBD1. V shed 0 bases, J shed 4 bases, and the junction held 3 bases outside the gene matches. Germline V gene lookup returns CDR1 KGHSH and CDR2 LQKENI. The CDR3 loop spans 15 amino acids. The CDR3 loop reads CASSPPTGGGYGYTF. Written as DNA, the CDR3 is TGTGCCAGCTCACCACCGACAGGGGGGGGCTATGGCTACACCTTC.